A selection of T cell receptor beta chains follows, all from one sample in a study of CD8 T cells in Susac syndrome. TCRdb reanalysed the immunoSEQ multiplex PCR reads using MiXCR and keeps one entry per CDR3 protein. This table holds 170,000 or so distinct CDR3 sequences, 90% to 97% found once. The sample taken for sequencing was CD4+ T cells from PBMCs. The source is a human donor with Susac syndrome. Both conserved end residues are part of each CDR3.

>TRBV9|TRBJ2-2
CASSAQGNTGELFF
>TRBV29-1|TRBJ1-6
CSASTDYNSPLHF
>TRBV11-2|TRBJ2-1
CASSLVRGRQAYNEQFF
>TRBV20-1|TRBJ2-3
CTAPSGTDTQYF
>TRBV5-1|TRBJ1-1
CASSPGTVNTEAFF
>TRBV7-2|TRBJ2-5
CASSSRGVGTQYF
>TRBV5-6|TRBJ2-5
CASIRAGVETQYF
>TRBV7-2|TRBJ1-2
CASSLASQGGYTF
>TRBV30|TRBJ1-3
CAWITSGNTIYF
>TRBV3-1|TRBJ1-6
CASSLAAGADNSPLHF
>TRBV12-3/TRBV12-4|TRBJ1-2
CASSLPGAGYTF
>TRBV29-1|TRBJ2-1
CSVEARGGHNEQFF